The T cell receptor beta chain described here comes from a study of T-cell memory formation after mild COVID-19. The overall study: Among the donors, TCR clusters were largely specific to each donor.

TCRdb re-called the 5' RACE reads with MiXCR, one entry per CDR3 protein. This sample has around 530,000 distinct CDR3 sequences, with about 22% found just once. This clonotype was picked up a small number of times. Germline trimming cut 4 bases from V and 9 bases from J; bases unmatched to any gene: 22. This CDR3 is built from 19 residues. The germline CDR1 and CDR2 sequences are LGHNA and YSLEER. The sequence came from an adult woman who had mild COVID-19 (a few samples of this study predate the infection). Cell type and time point are not known. The genes are TRBV4-3 and TRBJ2-1, with 9 bases that match TRBD2. The sample taken for sequencing was PBMCs or a T cell subset sorted from them (not recorded which). As DNA, the CDR3 is TGCGCCAGCAGCCCAGGCCGCCTAGCGGGGATCAAAATCTGGGGTGAGCAGTTCTTC. Translation gives CASSPGRLAGIKIWGEQFF.